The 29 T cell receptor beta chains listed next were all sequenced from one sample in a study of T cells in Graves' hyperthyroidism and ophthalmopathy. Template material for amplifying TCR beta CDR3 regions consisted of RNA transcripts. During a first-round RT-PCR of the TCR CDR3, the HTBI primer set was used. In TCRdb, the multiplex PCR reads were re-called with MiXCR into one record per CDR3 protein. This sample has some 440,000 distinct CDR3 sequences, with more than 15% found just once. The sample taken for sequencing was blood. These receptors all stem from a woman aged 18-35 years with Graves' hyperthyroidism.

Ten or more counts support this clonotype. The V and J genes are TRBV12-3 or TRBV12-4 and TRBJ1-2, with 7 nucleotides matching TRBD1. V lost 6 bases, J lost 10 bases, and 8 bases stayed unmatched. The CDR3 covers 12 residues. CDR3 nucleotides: TGTGCCAGCAGGGGAGGACAGGCCTACTACACCTTC. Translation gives CASRGGQAYYTF.

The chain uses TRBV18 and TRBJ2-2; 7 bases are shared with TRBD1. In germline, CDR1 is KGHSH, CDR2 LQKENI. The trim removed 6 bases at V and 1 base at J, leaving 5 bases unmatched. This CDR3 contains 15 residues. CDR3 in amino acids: CASSPGQWNTGELFF. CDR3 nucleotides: TGTGCCAGCTCGCCGGGACAGTGGAACACCGGGGAGCTGTTTTTT. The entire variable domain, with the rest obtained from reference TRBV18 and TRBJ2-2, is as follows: NAGVMQNPRHLVRRRGQEARLRCSPMKGHSHVYWYRQLPEEGLKFMVYLQKENIIDESGMPKERFSAEFPKEGPSILRIQQVVRGDSAAYFCASSPGQWNTGELFFGEGSRLTVL.

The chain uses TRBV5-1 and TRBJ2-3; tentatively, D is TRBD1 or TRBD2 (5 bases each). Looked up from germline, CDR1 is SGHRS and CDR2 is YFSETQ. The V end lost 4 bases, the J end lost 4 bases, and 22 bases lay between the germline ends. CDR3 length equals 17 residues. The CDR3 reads CASSPPTGLAESDTQYF. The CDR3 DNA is TGCGCCAGCAGCCCCCCGACGGGGCTAGCCGAGTCAGATACGCAGTATTTT. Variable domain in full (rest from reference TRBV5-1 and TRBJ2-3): KAGVTQTPRYLIKTRGQQVTLSCSPISGHRSVSWYQQTPGQGLQFLFEYFSETQRNKGNFPGRFSGRQFSNSRSEMNVSTLELGDSALYLCASSPPTGLAESDTQYFGPGTRLTVL.

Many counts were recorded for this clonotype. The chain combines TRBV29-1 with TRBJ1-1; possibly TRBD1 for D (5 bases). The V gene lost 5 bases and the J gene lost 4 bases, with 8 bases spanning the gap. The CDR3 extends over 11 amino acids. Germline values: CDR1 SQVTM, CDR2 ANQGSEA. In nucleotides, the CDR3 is TGCAGCGTTTCAGGGCGCACTGAAGCTTTCTTT. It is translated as CSVSGRTEAFF.

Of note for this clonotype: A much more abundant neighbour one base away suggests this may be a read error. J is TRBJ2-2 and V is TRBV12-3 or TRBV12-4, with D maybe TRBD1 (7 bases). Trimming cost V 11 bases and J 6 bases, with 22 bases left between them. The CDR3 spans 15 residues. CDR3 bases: TGTGCCGGCGGGAACCAGGGGGGATGGGCCGGGGAGCTGTTTTTT. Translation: CAGGNQGGWAGELFF.

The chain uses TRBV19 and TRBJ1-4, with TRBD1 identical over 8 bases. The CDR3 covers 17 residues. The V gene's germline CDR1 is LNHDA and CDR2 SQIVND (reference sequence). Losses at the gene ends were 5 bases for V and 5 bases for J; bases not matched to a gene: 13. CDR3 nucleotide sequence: TGTGCCAGTAGTTCGGGTCGCACAGGGGGGCAGAATGAAAAACTGTTTTTT. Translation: CASSSGRTGGQNEKLFF.

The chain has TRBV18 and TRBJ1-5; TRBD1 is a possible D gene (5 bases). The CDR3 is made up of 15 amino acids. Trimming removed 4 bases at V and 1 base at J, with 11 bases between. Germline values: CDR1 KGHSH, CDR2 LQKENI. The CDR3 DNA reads TGTGCCAGCTCACAACAGGACGAGAGCAATCAGCCCCAGCATTTT. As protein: CASSQQDESNQPQHF.

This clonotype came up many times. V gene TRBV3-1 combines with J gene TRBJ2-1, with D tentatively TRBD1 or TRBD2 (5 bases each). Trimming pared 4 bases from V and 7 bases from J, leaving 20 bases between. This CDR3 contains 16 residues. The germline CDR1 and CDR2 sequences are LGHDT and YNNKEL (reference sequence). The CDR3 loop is CASSLGTEKLGNEQFF. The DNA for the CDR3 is TGTGCCAGCAGCCTCGGGACGGAAAAATTGGGGAATGAGCAGTTCTTC.

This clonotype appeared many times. CDR3 bases: TGTGCCAGCAGTCCCTTAGCGGGAGGCGTCTCCTACGAGCAGTACTTC. It translates to CASSPLAGGVSYEQYF. This sequence joins TRBV6-1 and TRBJ2-7, with 10 bases matching TRBD2. The CDR3 spans 16 residues. Germline V gene sequence: CDR1 MNHNS, CDR2 SASEGT. V trimming: 5 bases; J trimming: 0 bases; junction bases outside the gene matches: 7.

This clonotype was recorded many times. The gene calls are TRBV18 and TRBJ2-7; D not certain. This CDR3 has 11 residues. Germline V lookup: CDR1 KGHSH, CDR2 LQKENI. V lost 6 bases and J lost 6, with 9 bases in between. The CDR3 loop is CASSASAEQYF. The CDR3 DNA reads TGTGCCAGCTCCGCTAGTGCCGAGCAGTACTTC.

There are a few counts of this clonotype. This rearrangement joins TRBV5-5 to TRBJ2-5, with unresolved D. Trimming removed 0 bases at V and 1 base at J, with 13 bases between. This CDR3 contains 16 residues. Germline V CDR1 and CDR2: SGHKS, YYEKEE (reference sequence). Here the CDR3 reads CASSLAGLSAQETQYF. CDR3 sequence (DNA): TGTGCCAGCAGCTTGGCTGGATTAAGCGCCCAAGAGACCCAGTACTTC.

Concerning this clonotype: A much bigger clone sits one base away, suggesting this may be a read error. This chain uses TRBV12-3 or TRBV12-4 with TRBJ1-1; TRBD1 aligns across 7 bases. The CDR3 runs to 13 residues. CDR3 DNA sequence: TGTGCCAGCAGTGGTACAGGGGTCACTGGAGCTTTCTTT. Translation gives CASSGTGVTGAFF.

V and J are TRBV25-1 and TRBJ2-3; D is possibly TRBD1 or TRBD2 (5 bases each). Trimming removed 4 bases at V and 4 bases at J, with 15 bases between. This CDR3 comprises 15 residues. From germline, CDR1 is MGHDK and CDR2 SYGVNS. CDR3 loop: CASSVSGRGADTQYF. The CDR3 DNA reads TGTGCCAGCAGTGTATCGGGTCGGGGCGCAGATACGCAGTATTTT.

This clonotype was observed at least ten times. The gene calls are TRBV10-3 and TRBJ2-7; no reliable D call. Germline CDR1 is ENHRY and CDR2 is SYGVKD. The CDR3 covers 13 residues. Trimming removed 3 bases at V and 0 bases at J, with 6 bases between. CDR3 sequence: CAISERSSYEQYF. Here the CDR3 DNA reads TGTGCCATCAGTGAACGAAGCTCCTACGAGCAGTACTTC.

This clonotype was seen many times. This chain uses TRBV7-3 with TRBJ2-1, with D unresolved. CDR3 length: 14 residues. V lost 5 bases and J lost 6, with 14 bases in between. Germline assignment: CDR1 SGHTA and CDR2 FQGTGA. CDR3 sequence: CASSPRLEANEQFF. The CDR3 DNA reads TGTGCCAGCAGCCCGCGATTGGAAGCCAATGAGCAGTTCTTC.

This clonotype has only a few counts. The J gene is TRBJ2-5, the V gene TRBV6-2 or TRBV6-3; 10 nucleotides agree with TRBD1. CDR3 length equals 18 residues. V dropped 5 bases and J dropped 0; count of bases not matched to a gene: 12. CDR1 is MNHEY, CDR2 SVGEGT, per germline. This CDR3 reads CASSAWGQGSGYQETQYF. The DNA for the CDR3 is TGTGCCAGCAGTGCCTGGGGACAGGGGTCGGGGTACCAAGAGACCCAGTACTTC.

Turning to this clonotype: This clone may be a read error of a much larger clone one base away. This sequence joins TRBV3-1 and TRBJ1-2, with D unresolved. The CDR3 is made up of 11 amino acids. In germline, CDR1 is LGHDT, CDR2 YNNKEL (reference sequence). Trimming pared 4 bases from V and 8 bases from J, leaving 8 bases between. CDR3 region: CASSLREGYTF. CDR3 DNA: TGTGCCAGCAGCCTGCGAGAGGGCTACACCTTC.

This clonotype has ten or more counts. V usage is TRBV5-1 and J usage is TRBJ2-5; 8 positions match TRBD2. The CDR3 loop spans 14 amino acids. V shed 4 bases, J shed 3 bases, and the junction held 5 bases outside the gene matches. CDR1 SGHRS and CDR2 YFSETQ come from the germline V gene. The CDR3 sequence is CASSPPGLEETQYF. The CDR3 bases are TGCGCCAGCAGCCCGCCGGGACTAGAAGAGACCCAGTACTTC.

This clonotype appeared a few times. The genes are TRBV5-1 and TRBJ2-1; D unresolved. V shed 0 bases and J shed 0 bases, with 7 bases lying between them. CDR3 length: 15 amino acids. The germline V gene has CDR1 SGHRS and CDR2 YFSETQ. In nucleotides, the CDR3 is TGCGCCAGCAGCTTGGACACCCCCTCCTACAATGAGCAGTTCTTC. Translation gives CASSLDTPSYNEQFF.

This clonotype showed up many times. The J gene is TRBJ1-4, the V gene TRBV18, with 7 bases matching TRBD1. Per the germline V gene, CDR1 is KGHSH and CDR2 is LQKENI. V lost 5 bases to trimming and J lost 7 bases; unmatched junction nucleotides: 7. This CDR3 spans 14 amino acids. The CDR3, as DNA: TGTGCCAGCTCAGGCAACAGGGGAGGTGAAAAACTGTTTTTT. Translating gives CASSGNRGGEKLFF.

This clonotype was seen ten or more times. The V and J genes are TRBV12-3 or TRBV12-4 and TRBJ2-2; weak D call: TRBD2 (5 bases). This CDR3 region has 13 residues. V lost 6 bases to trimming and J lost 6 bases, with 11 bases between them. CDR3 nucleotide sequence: TGTGCCAGCAGCCCCGGAGGTTCCGGGGAGCTGTTTTTT. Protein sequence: CASSPGGSGELFF.

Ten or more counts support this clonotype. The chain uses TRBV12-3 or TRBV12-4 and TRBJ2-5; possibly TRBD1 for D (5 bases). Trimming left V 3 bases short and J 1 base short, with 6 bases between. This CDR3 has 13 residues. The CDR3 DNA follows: TGTGCCAGCAGTTTTGACAGCCAAGAGACCCAGTACTTC. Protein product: CASSFDSQETQYF.

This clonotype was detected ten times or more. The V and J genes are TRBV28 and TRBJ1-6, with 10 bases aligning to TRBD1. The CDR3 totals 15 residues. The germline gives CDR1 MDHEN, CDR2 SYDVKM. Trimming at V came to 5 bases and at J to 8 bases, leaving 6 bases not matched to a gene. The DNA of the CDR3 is TGTGCCAGCAGTATAGGGGACAGGGGTGATTCACCCCTCCACTTT. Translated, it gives CASSIGDRGDSPLHF.

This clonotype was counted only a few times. CDR3: CASGEYQETQYF. CDR3 sequence (DNA): TGTGCCAGCGGGGAGTACCAAGAGACCCAGTACTTC. The J gene is TRBJ2-5, the V gene TRBV19; D may be TRBD2 (5 bases). CDR3 length: 12 residues. In germline, CDR1 is LNHDA, CDR2 SQIVND (reference sequence). The V and J ends lost 9 bases and 0 bases respectively, with 8 bases between them.

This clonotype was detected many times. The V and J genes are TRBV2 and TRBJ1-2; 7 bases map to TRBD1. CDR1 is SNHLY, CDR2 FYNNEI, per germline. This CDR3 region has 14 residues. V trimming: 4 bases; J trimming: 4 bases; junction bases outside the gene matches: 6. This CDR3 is CASSGLRTGYGYTF. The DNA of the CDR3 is TGTGCCAGCAGTGGCCTCAGGACAGGCTATGGCTACACCTTC. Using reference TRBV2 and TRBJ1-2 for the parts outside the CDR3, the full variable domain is EPEVTQTPSHQVTQMGQEVILRCVPISNHLYFYWYRQILGQKVEFLVSFYNNEISEKSEIFDDQFSVERPDGSNFTLKIRSTKLEDSAMYFCASSGLRTGYGYTFGSGTRLTVV.

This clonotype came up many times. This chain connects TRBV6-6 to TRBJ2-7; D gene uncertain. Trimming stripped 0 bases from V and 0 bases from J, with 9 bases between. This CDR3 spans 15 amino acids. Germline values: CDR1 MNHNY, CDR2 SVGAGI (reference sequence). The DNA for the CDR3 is TGTGCCAGCAGTTACTCGGTGGCGGACTCCTACGAGCAGTACTTC. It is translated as CASSYSVADSYEQYF.

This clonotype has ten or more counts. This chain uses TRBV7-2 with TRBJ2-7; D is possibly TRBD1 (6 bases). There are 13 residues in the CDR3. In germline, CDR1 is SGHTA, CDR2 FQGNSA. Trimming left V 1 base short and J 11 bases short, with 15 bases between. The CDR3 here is CASSLVRQEEKYF. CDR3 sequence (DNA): TGTGCCAGCAGCTTAGTTAGACAGGAGGAGAAGTACTTC.

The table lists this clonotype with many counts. CDR3 in amino acids: CSAVGQGVPLSGANVLTF. In DNA form, the CDR3 reads TGCAGTGCTGTCGGACAGGGGGTGCCCCTCTCTGGGGCCAACGTCCTGACTTTC. J is TRBJ2-6 and V is TRBV20-1; 10 bases line up with TRBD1. The V segment lost 5 bases and the J segment 0 bases; nucleotides outside the gene matches: 10. Germline V gene sequence: CDR1 DFQATT, CDR2 SNEGSKA (reference sequence). This CDR3 has 18 amino acids.

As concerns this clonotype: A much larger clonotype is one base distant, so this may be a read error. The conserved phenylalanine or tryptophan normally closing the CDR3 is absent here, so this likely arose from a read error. The chain's CDR3 is CASSQGWPARALWGGYTV. In DNA, the CDR3 is TGCGCCAGCAGCCAAGGGTGGCCGGCCAGGGCCCTGTGGGGGGGCTACACCGTC. The chain recombines TRBV4-1 with TRBJ1-2; perhaps TRBD1 as D (5 bases). The germline V gene has CDR1 MGHRA and CDR2 YSYEKL. CDR3 length equals 18 residues. V was pared by 1 base and J by 8 bases, with 26 bases between.